This T cell receptor (beta chain) originates from a study of blood T cells in healthy people across ages. Study-wide results and caveats: Older age went with lower TCR beta diversity per million T cells, in a roughly linear way. Among long-lived donors, naive CD4+ cells were more numerous and diversity higher than in aged donors. Reliance upon unsorted PBMCs precluded definitive naive versus antigen-experienced comparison.

The use of a sample-barcoded 5' primer and a J-beta primer mix characterized a second PCR of roughly 6 to 11 cycles. MiXCR was run by TCRdb on the 5' RACE reads, yielding one entry per CDR3 protein. The table includes about a million distinct CDR3 sequences, around 54% detected once. On this clonotype itself: As yet, its antigen is unknown.

This clonotype was sampled from a woman in her fifties or sixties in good health. What was sequenced was blood.

The chain's CDR3 is CASSVGPHTDTQYF. CDR3 DNA: TGTGCCAGCAGCGTCGGCCCCCACACGGATACGCAGTATTTT. The rearrangement uses TRBV9 and TRBJ2-3; D is ambiguous. The length of the CDR3 is 14 residues. V lost 2 bases and J lost 6, with 13 bases in between. Germline CDR1 SGDLS, CDR2 YYNGEE. The complete variable domain, with remaining parts taken from reference TRBV9 and TRBJ2-3, reads DSGVTQTPKHLITATGQRVTLRCSPRSGDLSVYWYQQSLDQGLQFLIQYYNGEERAKGNILERFSAQQFPDLHSELNLSSLELGDSALYFCASSVGPHTDTQYFGPGTRLTVL.